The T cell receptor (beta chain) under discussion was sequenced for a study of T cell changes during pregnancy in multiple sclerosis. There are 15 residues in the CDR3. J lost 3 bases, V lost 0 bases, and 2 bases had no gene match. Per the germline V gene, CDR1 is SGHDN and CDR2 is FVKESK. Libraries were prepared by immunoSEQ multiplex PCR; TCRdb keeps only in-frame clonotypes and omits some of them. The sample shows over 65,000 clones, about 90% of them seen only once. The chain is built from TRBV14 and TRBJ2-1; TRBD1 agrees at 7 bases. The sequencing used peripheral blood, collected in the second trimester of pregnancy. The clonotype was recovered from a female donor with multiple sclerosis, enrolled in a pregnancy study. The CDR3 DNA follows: TGTGCCAGCAGCCAAGATTGGGACAGCTACAATGAGCAGTTCTTC. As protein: CASSQDWDSYNEQFF.